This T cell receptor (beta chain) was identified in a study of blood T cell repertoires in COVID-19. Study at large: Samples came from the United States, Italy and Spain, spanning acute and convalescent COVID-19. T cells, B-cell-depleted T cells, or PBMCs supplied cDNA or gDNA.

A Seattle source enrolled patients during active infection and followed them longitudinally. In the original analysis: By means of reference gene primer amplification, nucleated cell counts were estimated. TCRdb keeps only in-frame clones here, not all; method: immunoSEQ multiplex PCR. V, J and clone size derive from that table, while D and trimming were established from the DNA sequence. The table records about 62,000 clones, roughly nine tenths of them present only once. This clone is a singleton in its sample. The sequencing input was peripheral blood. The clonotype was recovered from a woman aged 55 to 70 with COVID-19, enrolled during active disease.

CDR3 protein: CASSPTGLTGANVLTF. The DNA of the CDR3 is TGTGCCAGCAGCCCGACAGGGCTAACAGGGGCCAACGTCCTGACTTTC. The genes are TRBV27 and TRBJ2-6; 7 positions agree with TRBD1. V lost 6 bases to trimming and J lost 4 bases; unmatched junction nucleotides: 9. The CDR3 sequence is 16 residues long. The germline CDR1 and CDR2 sequences are MNHEY and SMNVEV (reference sequence).